Shown below are 6 T cell receptor beta chains from a single sample sequenced in a study of blood T cell repertoires in COVID-19. Measured with immunoSEQ multiplex PCR; TCRdb has only the in-frame clones, and not every one. The sample yields roughly 150,000 clones, about 84% seen once. The sample was PBMCs or T cells enriched from blood (not recorded which). All receptors come from a middle-aged man who had recovered from COVID-19.

CDR3 sequence reads: CASSELAGTDTQYF. Here the CDR3 DNA reads TGTGCCAGCAGCGAACTAGCAGGCACAGATACGCAGTATTTT. The chain employs TRBV9 and TRBJ2-3; TRBD2 is a possible D gene (6 bases). This CDR3 contains 14 residues. The V and J ends lost 3 bases and 1 base respectively, with 9 bases between them. Germline V CDR1 and CDR2: SGDLS, YYNGEE.

The V and J genes are TRBV24-1 and TRBJ2-2, with TRBD1 matching 8 bases. CDR1 is KGHDR and CDR2 is SFDVKD in the germline V gene. V shed 3 bases and J 5 bases; nucleotides not matched to a gene: 4. This CDR3 comprises 15 residues. The chain's CDR3 is CATSDVRGRTGELFF. The DNA for the CDR3 is TGTGCCACCAGTGATGTCAGGGGGCGAACCGGGGAGCTGTTTTTT.

The chain combines TRBV6-5 with TRBJ1-5; 7 nucleotides match TRBD1. This CDR3 contains 15 residues. V lost 7 bases to trimming and J lost 6 bases; unmatched junction nucleotides: 12. Germline CDR1 is MNHEY and CDR2 is SVGAGI. The CDR3 is CASTRDSLQGQPQHF. The CDR3 DNA sequence: TGTGCCAGCACTCGGGACAGTCTTCAAGGTCAGCCCCAGCATTTT.

This sequence joins TRBV18 and TRBJ1-1; 7 bases map to TRBD1. In germline, CDR1 is KGHSH, CDR2 LQKENI. V lost 3 bases to trimming and J lost 0 bases; unmatched junction nucleotides: 10. CDR3 length equals 17 residues. The CDR3 reads CASSPAIHRGLNTEAFF. The CDR3 region has the DNA TGTGCCAGCTCACCTGCAATCCACAGGGGCCTGAACACTGAAGCTTTCTTT.

V is TRBV9 and J is TRBJ2-3; 7 bases are shared with TRBD2. CDR1 is SGDLS and CDR2 is YYNGEE in the germline V gene. CDR3 size: 13 residues. With V trimmed by 4 bases and J by 9 bases, 8 bases remained unmatched. CDR3: CASSSEEGGTQYF. Written as DNA, the CDR3 is TGTGCCAGCAGCTCAGAGGAGGGAGGGACGCAGTATTTT.

This chain connects TRBV6-1 to TRBJ2-7; perhaps TRBD1 as D (5 bases). V was trimmed by 4 bases and J by 0 bases, leaving 19 bases between them. Germline V CDR1 and CDR2: MNHNS, SASEGT. This CDR3 comprises 17 residues. Here the CDR3 reads CASSGEPSRAVSYEQYV. DNA of the CDR3: TGTGCCAGCAGTGGAGAACCCAGCAGGGCAGTCTCCTACGAGCAGTACGTC.